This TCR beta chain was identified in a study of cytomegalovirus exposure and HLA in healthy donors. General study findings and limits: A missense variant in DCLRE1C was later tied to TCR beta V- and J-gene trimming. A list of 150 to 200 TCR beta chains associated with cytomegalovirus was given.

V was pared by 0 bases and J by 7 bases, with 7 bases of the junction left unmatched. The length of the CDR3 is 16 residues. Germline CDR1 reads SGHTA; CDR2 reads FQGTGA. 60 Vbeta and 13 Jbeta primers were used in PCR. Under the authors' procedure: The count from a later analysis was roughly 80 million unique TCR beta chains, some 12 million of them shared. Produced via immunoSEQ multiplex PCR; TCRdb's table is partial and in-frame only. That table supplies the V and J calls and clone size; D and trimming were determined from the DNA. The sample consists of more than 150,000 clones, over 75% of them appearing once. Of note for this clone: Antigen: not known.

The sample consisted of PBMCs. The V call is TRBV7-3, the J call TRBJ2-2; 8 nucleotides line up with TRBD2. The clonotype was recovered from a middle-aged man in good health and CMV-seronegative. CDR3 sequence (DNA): TGTGCCAGCAGCTTAACGTCCGGGAGGGGCGGCGGGGAGCTGTTTTTT. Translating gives CASSLTSGRGGGELFF.